This T cell receptor beta chain was profiled in a study of T cell responses to AZD1222 COVID-19 vaccine. Study outcomes and limitations: Researchers took repertoire samples only after the peak T cell response had come. Reportedly, close to half of spike-specific TCRs are directed against unmutated variant regions. Increased Spike-specific TCR breadth and depth were observed after two AZD1222 doses. Females outnumbered males among donors, who were mostly white British; clonal diversity was possibly underestimated.

Only in-frame clones appear in the TCRdb table, and some are missing; sequencing was by immunoSEQ multiplex PCR. This sample yields around 96,000 clones, of which around 90% are seen a single time; around 10% belongs to the top ten. With regard to this clone: Its target is not known.

Germline CDR1 reads MNHNY; CDR2 reads SVGAGI (reference sequence). The CDR3 runs to 13 residues. The V end lost 0 bases, the J end lost 7 bases, and 8 bases lay between the germline ends. The material was peripheral blood, obtained 28 days after the second AZD1222 dose. The gene calls are TRBV6-6 and TRBJ2-3; the D is unclear. The sequence derives from an adult who received the AZD1222 COVID-19 vaccine. CDR3 protein: CASSYSSGNTQYF. CDR3 in DNA: TGTGCCAGCAGTTACTCATCCGGAAATACGCAGTATTTT.